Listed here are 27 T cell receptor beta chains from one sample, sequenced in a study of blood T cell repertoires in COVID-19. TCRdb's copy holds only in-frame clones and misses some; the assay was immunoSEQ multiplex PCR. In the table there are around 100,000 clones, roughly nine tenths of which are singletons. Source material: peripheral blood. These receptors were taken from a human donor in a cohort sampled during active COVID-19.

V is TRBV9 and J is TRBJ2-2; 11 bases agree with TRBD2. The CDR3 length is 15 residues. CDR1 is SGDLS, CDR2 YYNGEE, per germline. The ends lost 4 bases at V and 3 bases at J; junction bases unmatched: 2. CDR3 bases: TGTGCCAGCAGCATACTAGCGGGGGACACCGGGGAGCTGTTTTTT. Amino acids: CASSILAGDTGELFF.

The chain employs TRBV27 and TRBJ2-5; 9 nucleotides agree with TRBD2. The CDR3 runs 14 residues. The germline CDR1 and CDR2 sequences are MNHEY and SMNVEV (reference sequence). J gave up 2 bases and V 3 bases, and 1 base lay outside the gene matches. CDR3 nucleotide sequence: TGTGCCAGCAGTTTTAGCGGGGGTCAAGAGACCCAGTACTTC. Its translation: CASSFSGGQETQYF.

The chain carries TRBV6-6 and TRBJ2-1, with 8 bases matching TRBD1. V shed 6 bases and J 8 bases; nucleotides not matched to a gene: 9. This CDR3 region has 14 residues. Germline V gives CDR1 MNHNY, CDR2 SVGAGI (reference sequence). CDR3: CASRWTGKEDEQFF. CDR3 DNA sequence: TGTGCCAGCAGGTGGACAGGGAAAGAGGATGAGCAGTTCTTC.

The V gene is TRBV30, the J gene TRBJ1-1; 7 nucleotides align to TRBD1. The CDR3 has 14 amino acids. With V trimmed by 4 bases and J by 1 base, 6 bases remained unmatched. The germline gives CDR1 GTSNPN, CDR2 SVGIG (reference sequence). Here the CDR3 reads CAWNSGTANTEAFF. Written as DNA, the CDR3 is TGTGCCTGGAACTCCGGGACAGCGAACACTGAAGCTTTCTTT.

Written as DNA, the CDR3 is TGTGCTAGTGGACTTCAGGGCCTCCGACCAGATACGCAGTATTTT. Its protein product is CASGLQGLRPDTQYF. The chain combines TRBV12-5 with TRBJ2-3, with a weak D call TRBD1 (5 bases). The CDR3 covers 15 residues. With 6 bases removed from V and 4 bases from J, the gap between germline ends came to 17 bases. Germline V gene sequence: CDR1 LGHNT, CDR2 FRNRAP.

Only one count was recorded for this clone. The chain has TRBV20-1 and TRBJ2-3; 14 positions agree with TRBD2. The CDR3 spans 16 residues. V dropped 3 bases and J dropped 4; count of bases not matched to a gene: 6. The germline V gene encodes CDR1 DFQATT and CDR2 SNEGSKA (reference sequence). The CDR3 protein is CSASWGLAGVSDTQYF. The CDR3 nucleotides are TGCAGTGCTAGTTGGGGACTAGCGGGAGTATCAGATACGCAGTATTTT.

The CDR3 sequence: CASSETGGSSPLHF. The CDR3 bases are TGTGCCAGTAGTGAGACAGGGGGGAGTTCACCCCTCCACTTT. This sequence joins TRBV19 and TRBJ1-6; 9 bases map to TRBD1. Germline assignment: CDR1 LNHDA and CDR2 SQIVND (reference sequence). This CDR3 spans 14 amino acids. V trimming: 5 bases; J trimming: 9 bases; junction bases outside the gene matches: 5.

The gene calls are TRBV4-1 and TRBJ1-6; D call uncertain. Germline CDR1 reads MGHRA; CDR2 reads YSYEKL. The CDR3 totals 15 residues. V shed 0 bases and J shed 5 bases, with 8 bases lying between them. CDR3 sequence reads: CASSQDPGNNSPLHF. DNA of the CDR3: TGCGCCAGCAGCCAAGATCCGGGAAATAATTCACCCCTCCACTTT.

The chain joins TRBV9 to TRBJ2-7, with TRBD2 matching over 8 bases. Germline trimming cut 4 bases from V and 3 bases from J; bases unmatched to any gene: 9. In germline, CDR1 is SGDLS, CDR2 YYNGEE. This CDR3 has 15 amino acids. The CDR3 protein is CASSTGGGRIYEQYF. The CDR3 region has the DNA TGTGCCAGCAGCACGGGCGGCGGGAGGATCTACGAGCAGTACTTC. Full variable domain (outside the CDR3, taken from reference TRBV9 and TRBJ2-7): DSGVTQTPKHLITATGQRVTLRCSPRSGDLSVYWYQQSLDQGLQFLIQYYNGEERAKGNILERFSAQQFPDLHSELNLSSLELGDSALYFCASSTGGGRIYEQYFGPGTRLTVT.

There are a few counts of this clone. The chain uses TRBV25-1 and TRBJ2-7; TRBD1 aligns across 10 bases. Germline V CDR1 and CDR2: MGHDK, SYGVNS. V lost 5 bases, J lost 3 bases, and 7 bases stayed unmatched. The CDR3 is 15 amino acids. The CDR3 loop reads CASSNSGTGDYEQYF. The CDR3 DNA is TGTGCCAGCAGTAATTCCGGGACAGGGGACTACGAGCAGTACTTC.

DNA of the CDR3: TGTGCCAGTAGTATAGGTCCAGCGGCAAACGCTGAAGCTTTCTTT. This codes for CASSIGPAANAEAFF. The rearrangement joins TRBV19 to TRBJ1-1; D ambiguous. Deletions cut 1 base from V and 6 bases from J, with 15 bases between. The V gene's germline CDR1 is LNHDA and CDR2 SQIVND (reference sequence). CDR3 length: 15 residues.

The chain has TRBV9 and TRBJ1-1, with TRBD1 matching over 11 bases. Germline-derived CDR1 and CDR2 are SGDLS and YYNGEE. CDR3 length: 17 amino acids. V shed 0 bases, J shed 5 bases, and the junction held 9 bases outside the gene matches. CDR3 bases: TGTGCCAGCAGCGTAGATTATAGGGGGACAGGGGGGACTGAAGCTTTCTTT. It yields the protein CASSVDYRGTGGTEAFF.

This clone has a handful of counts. The CDR3 DNA reads TGTGCCAGCAGCTATGGGACAGTCTACGAGCAGTACTTC. It codes for CASSYGTVYEQYF. The V gene is TRBV3-1 (or the pseudogene TRBV3-2), the J gene TRBJ2-7; 7 bases agree with TRBD1. This CDR3 spans 13 amino acids. Germline loops: CDR1 LGHDT, CDR2 YNNKEL (reference sequence). V lost 5 bases to trimming and J lost 3 bases; unmatched junction nucleotides: 4.

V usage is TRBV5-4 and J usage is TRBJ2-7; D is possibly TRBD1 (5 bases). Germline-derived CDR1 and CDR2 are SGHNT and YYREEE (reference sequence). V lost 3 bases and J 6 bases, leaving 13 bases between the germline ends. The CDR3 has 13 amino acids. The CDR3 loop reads CASSWRRTSEQYF. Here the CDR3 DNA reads TGTGCCAGCAGCTGGCGGCGGACATCCGAGCAGTACTTC.

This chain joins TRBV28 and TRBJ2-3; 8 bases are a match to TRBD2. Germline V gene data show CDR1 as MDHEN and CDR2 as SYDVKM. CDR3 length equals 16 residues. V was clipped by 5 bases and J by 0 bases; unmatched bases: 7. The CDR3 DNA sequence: TGTGCCAGCAGTGTAAACGGGGGGGTTAGCACAGATACGCAGTATTTT. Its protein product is CASSVNGGVSTDTQYF.

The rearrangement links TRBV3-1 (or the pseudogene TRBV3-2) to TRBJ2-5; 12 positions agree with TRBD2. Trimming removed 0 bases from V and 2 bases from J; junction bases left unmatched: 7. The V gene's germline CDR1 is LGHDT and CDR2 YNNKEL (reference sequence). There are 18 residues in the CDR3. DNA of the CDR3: TGTGCCAGCAGCCAAGATCGCTTAACTAGCGGGAGGCAAGAGACCCAGTACTTC. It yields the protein CASSQDRLTSGRQETQYF.

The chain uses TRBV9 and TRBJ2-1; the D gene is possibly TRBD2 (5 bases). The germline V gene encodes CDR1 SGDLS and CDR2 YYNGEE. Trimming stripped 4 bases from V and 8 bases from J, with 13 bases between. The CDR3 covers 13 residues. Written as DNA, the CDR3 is TGTGCCAGCAGCACTAGTTCCGGGGATGAGCAGTTCTTC. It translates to CASSTSSGDEQFF.

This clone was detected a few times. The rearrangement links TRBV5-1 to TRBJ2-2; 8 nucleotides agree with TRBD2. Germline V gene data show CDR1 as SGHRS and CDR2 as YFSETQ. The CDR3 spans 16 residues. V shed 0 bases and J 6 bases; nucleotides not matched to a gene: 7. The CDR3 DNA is TGCGCCAGCAGCTTGGTGGGCAGCGGGAGCGCCGGGGAGCTGTTTTTT. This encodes CASSLVGSGSAGELFF.

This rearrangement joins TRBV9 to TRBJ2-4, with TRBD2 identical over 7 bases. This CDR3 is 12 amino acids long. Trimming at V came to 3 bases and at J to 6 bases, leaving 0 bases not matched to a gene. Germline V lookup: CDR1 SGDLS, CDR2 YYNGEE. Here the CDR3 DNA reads TGTGCCAGCAGCGCGGGAGGAAACATTCAGTACTTC. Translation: CASSAGGNIQYF.

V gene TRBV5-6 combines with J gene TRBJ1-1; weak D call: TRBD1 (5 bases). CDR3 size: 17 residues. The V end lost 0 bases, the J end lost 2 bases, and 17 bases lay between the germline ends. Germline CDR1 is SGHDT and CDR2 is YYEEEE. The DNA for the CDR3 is TGTGCCAGCAGCTTGGGTGGGCAGGGAACCCTAAACACTGAAGCTTTCTTT. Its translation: CASSLGGQGTLNTEAFF.

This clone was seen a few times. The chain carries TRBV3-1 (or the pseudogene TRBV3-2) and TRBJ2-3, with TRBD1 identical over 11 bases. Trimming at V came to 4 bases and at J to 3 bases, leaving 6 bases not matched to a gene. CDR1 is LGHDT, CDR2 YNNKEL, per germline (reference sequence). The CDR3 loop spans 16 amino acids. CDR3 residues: CASSPGTGGWTDTQYF. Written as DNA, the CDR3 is TGTGCCAGCAGCCCGGGGACAGGGGGATGGACAGATACGCAGTATTTT.

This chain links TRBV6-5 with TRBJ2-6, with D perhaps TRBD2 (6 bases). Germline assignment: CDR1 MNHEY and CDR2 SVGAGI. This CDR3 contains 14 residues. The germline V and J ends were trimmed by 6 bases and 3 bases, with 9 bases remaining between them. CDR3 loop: CASSGGIGANVLTF. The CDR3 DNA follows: TGTGCCAGCAGCGGGGGAATTGGGGCCAACGTCCTGACTTTC.

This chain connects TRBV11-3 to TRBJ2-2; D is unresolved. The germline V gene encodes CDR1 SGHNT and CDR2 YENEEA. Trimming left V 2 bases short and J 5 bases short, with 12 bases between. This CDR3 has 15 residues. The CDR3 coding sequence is TGTGCCAGCAGCTTATCCGGTGTCGGTACCGGGGAGCTGTTTTTT. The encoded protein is CASSLSGVGTGELFF. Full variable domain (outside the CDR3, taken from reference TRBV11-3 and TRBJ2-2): EAGVVQSPRYKIIEKKQPVAFWCNPISGHNTLYWYLQNLGQGPELLIRYENEEAVDDSQLPKDRFSAERLKGVDSTLKIQPAELGDSAVYLCASSLSGVGTGELFFGEGSRLTVL.

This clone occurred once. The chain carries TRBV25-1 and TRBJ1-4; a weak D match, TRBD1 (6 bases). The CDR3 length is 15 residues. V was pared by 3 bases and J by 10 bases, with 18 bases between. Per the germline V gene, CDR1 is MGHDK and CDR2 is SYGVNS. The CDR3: CASSDNFGTRGKLFF. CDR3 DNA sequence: TGTGCCAGCAGTGATAATTTTGGGACCAGGGGAAAACTGTTTTTT.

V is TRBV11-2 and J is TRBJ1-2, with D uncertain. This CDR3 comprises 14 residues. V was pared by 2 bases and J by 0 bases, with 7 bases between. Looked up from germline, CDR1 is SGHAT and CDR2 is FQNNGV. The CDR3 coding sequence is TGTGCCAGCAGCTTAAGTTCGGCTAACTATGGCTACACCTTC. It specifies CASSLSSANYGYTF.

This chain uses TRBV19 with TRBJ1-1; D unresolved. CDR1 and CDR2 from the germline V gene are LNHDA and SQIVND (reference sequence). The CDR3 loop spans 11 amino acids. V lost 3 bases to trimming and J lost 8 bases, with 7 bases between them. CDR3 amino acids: CASSIRREAFF. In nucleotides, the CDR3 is TGTGCCAGTAGTATTCGGCGGGAAGCTTTCTTT.

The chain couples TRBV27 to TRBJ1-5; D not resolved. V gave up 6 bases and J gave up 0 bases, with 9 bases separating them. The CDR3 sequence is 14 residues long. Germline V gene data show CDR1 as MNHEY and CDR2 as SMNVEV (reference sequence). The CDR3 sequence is CASSPADSNQPQHF. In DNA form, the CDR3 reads TGTGCCAGCAGCCCCGCGGATAGCAATCAGCCCCAGCATTTT.